This T cell receptor beta chain comes out of a study of PD-L1 blockade in urothelial cancer. Overall study findings and caveats: Larger 3-week expansion of tumor-associated blood clones was seen in durable-benefit patients.

Regarding time point: peripheral blood 6 weeks after treatment start. A remark on this clone: Its antigen remains unknown.

Sequencing used immunoSEQ multiplex PCR; TCRdb keeps in-frame clones, though not all of them. The sample consists of roughly 120,000 clones, approximately 89% of them appearing once. Germline V gene sequence: CDR1 SSHAT, CDR2 FNYEAQ (reference sequence). CDR3 size: 14 residues. The V and J ends lost 5 bases and 3 bases, in that order; junction bases with no gene match: 4. This TCR came from a man aged 55 to 70 with urothelial cancer. The rearrangement joins TRBV7-7 to TRBJ2-3; 8 bases map to TRBD1. Sequenced material: PBMCs, taken around atezolizumab (anti-PD-L1) treatment. This CDR3 is CASSKDRATDTQYF. The CDR3 DNA follows: TGTGCCAGCAGCAAGGACAGGGCGACAGATACGCAGTATTTT.